This TCR beta chain was identified during a study of beta chain features in type 1 diabetes. General study results and limits: Significant though moderate, a shortening of TCRB CDR3s appeared in all four CD4+ subsets of Type 1 diabetes patients.

The V end lost 2 bases, the J end lost 6 bases, and 10 bases lay between the germline ends. The CDR3 length is 13 residues. Per germline, CDR1 SGHTA and CDR2 FQGTGA. Per donor, one heparinised blood draw averaged about 116 mL. Sorting that relied on CD45RO/CCR7/CD25/CD127/CD95/CD27 yielded CD4+ naive, central memory, regulatory and stem cell-like memory cells. Expressed TCRB transcripts got sequenced, as all isolated RNA was reverse transcribed. The method was immunoSEQ multiplex PCR; TCRdb's version includes in-frame clones alone and lacks a portion of them. Among a few hundred thousand clones listed, roughly 22% were seen once. As to this clone: Its antigen remains unknown.

This clonotype was sampled from a woman between 40 and 50 years old with type 1 diabetes. V usage is TRBV7-3 and J usage is TRBJ1-1; no clear D. Sequencing was carried out using naive CD4+ T cells from blood. The CDR3 protein is CASSLASSSEAFF. The CDR3 DNA sequence: TGTGCCAGCAGCTTAGCTAGCAGTTCTGAAGCTTTCTTT.